In this sample, the clone carrying this T cell receptor (beta chain) is large. Its antigen is currently unknown. Any gene name here is a mouse gene name. With the read ending 1 residue before the CDR3 end, the germline J gene is used to fill in that end. V lost 3 bases, J lost 3 bases, and 7 bases lay in between. This CDR3 is built from 13 residues. From germline, CDR1 is LGHDT and CDR2 YNNKQL (reference sequence). The repertoire was sequenced with immunoSEQ multiplex PCR; TCRdb's copy has only in-frame clones and lacks some. The sample has several thousand clones, roughly half seen once. This specimen belongs to a study of tissue T cells after allogeneic stem cell transplantation. Study-wide results and limits: Anatomically similar tissues had similar TCR repertoires within each patient.

Sample time point: mouse harvest day 7 after allogeneic transplant. Mouse grafts combined 10^7 T-cell-depleted bone marrow cells with 10^6 splenic CD5+ T cells. Tissues came from B6→BALB/c major-mismatch GVHD mice at day 7 or 14. This TCR came from a female BALB/c mouse given C57BL/6 T cells with graft-versus-host disease after an allogeneic hematopoietic cell transplant. Specimen: gut tissue. This sequence joins TRBV4 and TRBJ2-4; a weak D match, TRBD2 (6 bases). The sequenced part of the CDR3 DNA is TGTGCCAGCAGCTACTGGGGACAAAACACCTTGTAC. Translation gives CASSYWGQNTLY. The full CDR3 sequence reads CASSYWGQNTLYF. The complete variable domain, with remaining parts taken from reference TRBV4 and TRBJ2-4, reads ETAVFQTPNYHVTQVGNEVSFNCKQTLGHDTMYWYKQDSKKLLKIMFSYNNKQLIVNETVPRRFSPQSSDKAHLNLRIKSVEPEDSAVYLCASSYWGQNTLYFGAGTRLSVL.